The sample holds a few counts of the clone carrying this T cell receptor (beta chain). The record originates from a study of cytomegalovirus exposure and HLA in healthy donors. A multiplex PCR was run with 60 Vbeta primers and 13 Jbeta primers. The assay was immunoSEQ multiplex PCR, and TCRdb's table has in-frame clones only and misses some. The sample consists of some 130,000 clones, around 78% of them appearing once. Per germline, CDR1 MNHNS and CDR2 SASEGT. This CDR3 region has 15 residues. V lost 1 base, J lost 4 bases, and 6 bases stayed unmatched. The source of this sequence is a young woman in good health and CMV-seronegative. Source material: PBMCs. The genes are TRBV6-1 and TRBJ2-7; 8 nucleotides line up with TRBD2. The CDR3 DNA reads TGTGCCAGCAGTGAAGGGCTAGCGGGTGTATACGAGCAGTACTTC. Its protein product is CASSEGLAGVYEQYF.